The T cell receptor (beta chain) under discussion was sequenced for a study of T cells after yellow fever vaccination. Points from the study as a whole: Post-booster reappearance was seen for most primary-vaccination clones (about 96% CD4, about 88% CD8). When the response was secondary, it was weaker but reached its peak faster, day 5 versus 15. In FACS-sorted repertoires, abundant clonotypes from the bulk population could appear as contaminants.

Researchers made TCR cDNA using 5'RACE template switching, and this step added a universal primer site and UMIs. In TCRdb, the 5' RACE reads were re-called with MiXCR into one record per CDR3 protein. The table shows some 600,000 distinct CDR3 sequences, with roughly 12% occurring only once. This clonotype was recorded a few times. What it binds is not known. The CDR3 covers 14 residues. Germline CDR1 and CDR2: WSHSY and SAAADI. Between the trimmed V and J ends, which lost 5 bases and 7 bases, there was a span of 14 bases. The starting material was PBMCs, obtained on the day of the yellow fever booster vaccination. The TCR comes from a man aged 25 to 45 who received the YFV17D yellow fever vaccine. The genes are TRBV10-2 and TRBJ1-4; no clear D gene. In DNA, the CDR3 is TGCGCCAGCAGTCTAGGACCATCCGGTGAAAAACTGTTTTTT. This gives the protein CASSLGPSGEKLFF.